A single sample is the source of the 7 T cell receptor beta chains below, sequenced in a study of blood T cell repertoires in COVID-19. Clones were sequenced by immunoSEQ multiplex PCR, and TCRdb holds only the in-frame ones, with some missing. The table records around 300,000 clones, roughly 86% of them present only once. Specimen: peripheral blood. Receptors were obtained from a young woman who had recovered from COVID-19.

The chain employs TRBV28 and TRBJ2-5; D gene uncertain. Trimming left V 5 bases short and J 5 bases short, with 9 bases between. The CDR3 runs to 12 residues. The germline gives CDR1 MDHEN, CDR2 SYDVKM. The chain's CDR3 is CASSIASETQYF. CDR3 nucleotides: TGTGCCAGCAGTATTGCGTCGGAGACCCAGTACTTC.

The chain couples TRBV4-2 to TRBJ2-7; D is undetermined. The CDR3 consists of 14 residues. Germline V gene data show CDR1 as LGHNA and CDR2 as YNFKEQ. V was shortened by 1 base and J by 1 base, with 8 bases between the two germline ends. The CDR3 DNA reads as TGTGCCAGCAGCCAAGTCAGAAAATCCTACGAGCAGTACTTC. Protein product: CASSQVRKSYEQYF.

V is TRBV29-1 and J is TRBJ2-1; a possible D gene is TRBD2 (5 bases). CDR1 is SQVTM and CDR2 is ANQGSEA in the germline V gene. The length of the CDR3 is 11 residues. With 3 bases removed from V and 10 bases from J, the gap between germline ends came to 10 bases. CDR3 amino acids: CSVERTGEQFF. For the CDR3, the DNA is TGCAGCGTTGAGCGGACTGGGGAGCAGTTCTTC.

The chain couples TRBV28 to TRBJ1-3, with 7 bases that match TRBD1. CDR1 and CDR2 from the germline V gene are MDHEN and SYDVKM. This CDR3 is 14 amino acids long. V gave up 5 bases and J gave up 4 bases; unmatched junction bases: 5. In nucleotides, the CDR3 is TGTGCCAGCAGTCCGACAGGGCACGGAAACACCATATATTTT. It yields the protein CASSPTGHGNTIYF.

The V gene is TRBV15, the J gene TRBJ1-5; no clear D gene. The germline CDR1 and CDR2 sequences are LNHNV and YYDKDF (reference sequence). There are 17 residues in the CDR3. V was cut by 0 bases and J by 5 bases, with 17 bases left in between. CDR3 in DNA: TGTGCCACCAGCAGAGATAAGAGGGCAGGCGGGGATCAGCCCCAGCATTTT. This codes for CATSRDKRAGGDQPQHF.

This clone is a singleton in its sample. The chain joins TRBV30 to TRBJ1-1, with 7 bases matching TRBD1. CDR1 is GTSNPN and CDR2 is SVGIG in the germline V gene (reference sequence). J was trimmed by 0 bases and V by 4 bases; bases with no gene match: 5. The CDR3 runs 14 residues. The CDR3 reads CAWTDRVMNTEAFF. CDR3 DNA sequence: TGTGCCTGGACCGACAGGGTAATGAACACTGAAGCTTTCTTT.

The chain links TRBV10-3 to TRBJ2-7; 9 positions agree with TRBD1. CDR3 size: 15 residues. The germline gives CDR1 ENHRY, CDR2 SYGVKD. Trimming at V came to 4 bases and at J to 2 bases, leaving 6 bases not matched to a gene. CDR3 protein: CAISGGQGYPYEQYF. CDR3 nucleotide sequence: TGTGCCATCAGTGGGGGACAGGGCTATCCCTACGAGCAGTACTTC.